The source of this T cell receptor (beta chain) is a study of cytomegalovirus exposure and HLA in healthy donors. Study overall: About 85 million unique TCRs from HLA-typed donors were held in an early release of data.

Germline loops: CDR1 SGHRS, CDR2 YFSETQ. J was trimmed by 4 bases and V by 2 bases; bases with no gene match: 5. This CDR3 is 15 amino acids long. The PCR made use of 60 Vbeta and 13 Jbeta primers. Generated by immunoSEQ multiplex PCR, the TCRdb table keeps only in-frame clones and is missing some. Here the sample table reports about 50,000 clones. The chain carries TRBV5-1 and TRBJ2-1; 8 bases agree with TRBD1. The sequence derives from a man between 18 and 29 years old in good health and CMV-seropositive. The sample consisted of PBMCs. The CDR3 DNA reads TGCGCCAGCAGCTTAGGGGACAGGTGGTACAATGAGCAGTTCTTC. Protein: CASSLGDRWYNEQFF.